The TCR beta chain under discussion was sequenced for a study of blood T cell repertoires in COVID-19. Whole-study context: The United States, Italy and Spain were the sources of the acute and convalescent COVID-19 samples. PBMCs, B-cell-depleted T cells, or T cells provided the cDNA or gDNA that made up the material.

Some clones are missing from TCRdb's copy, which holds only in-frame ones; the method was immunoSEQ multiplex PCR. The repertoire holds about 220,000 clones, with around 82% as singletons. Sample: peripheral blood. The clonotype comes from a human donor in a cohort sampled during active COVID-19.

The CDR3 reads CASSIRTSGASDTQYF. The CDR3, as DNA: TGTGCCAGCAGCATACGGACTAGCGGGGCCTCTGATACGCAGTATTTT. The chain recombines TRBV11-3 with TRBJ2-3; TRBD2 agrees at 12 bases. Germline CDR1 reads SGHNT; CDR2 reads YENEEA. The J segment lost 6 bases and the V segment lost 5 bases, leaving 9 bases of the junction unmatched. This CDR3 is built from 16 residues.